This T cell receptor beta chain was captured by sequencing in a study of Ad26.COV2.S vaccination and SARS-CoV-2 variants. Data came from immunoSEQ multiplex PCR; TCRdb stores just in-frame clones and leaves some out. Altogether roughly 680,000 clones are present, around 92% being singletons, with the ten largest covering approximately 1.5%. Per germline, CDR1 KGHDR and CDR2 SFDVKD. The CDR3 runs 17 residues. V lost 0 bases, J lost 3 bases, and 5 bases stayed unmatched. Treatment of the sample: roughly 19 received Ad26.COV2.S at low or high dose, single or two shots; several received placebo; per-sample allocation not given. Specimens were obtained on day 63 following the first vaccine or placebo injection.

The clonotype was recovered from a person between 18 and 60 years old who received the Ad26.COV2.S COVID-19 vaccine or a placebo. The sequences come from peripheral blood, collected in a trial of Ad26.COV2.S vaccine versus placebo. The chain is built from TRBV24-1 and TRBJ2-2; 8 nucleotides align to TRBD2. CDR3 nucleotide sequence: TGTGCCACCAGTGATTTGCCGGCGGGAGGAGACACCGGGGAGCTGTTTTTT. It yields the protein CATSDLPAGGDTGELFF.